A single sample is the source of the 26 T cell receptor beta chains below, sequenced in a study of blood T cell repertoires in COVID-19. TCRdb keeps only in-frame clones here, not all; method: immunoSEQ multiplex PCR. The data contain hundreds of thousands of clones, around 81% of them singletons. Sequencing used PBMCs or T cells enriched from blood (not recorded which). These receptor sequences come from a man aged 25-45 years with acute COVID-19.

The rearrangement uses TRBV28 and TRBJ2-5, with TRBD2 matching 8 bases. Germline V lookup: CDR1 MDHEN, CDR2 SYDVKM. V was clipped by 4 bases and J by 5 bases; unmatched bases: 6. The CDR3 consists of 14 residues. The CDR3 spells CASSSSGGLETQYF. Here the CDR3 DNA reads TGTGCCAGCAGTTCGAGCGGGGGCCTGGAGACCCAGTACTTC.

The J gene is TRBJ1-2, the V gene TRBV5-1; no reliable D call. CDR1 is SGHRS and CDR2 is YFSETQ in the germline V gene. V was pared by 2 bases and J by 8 bases, with 19 bases between. This CDR3 is built from 15 residues. The CDR3: CASSLGRTTGEGYTF. The CDR3 DNA reads as TGCGCCAGCAGCTTAGGCCGGACGACGGGAGAGGGCTACACCTTC.

The sample holds a few counts of this clone. V is TRBV6-5 and J is TRBJ1-1; no definite D call. Looked up from germline, CDR1 is MNHEY and CDR2 is SVGAGI. CDR3 length equals 14 residues. The V gene lost 8 bases and the J gene lost 4 bases, with 17 bases spanning the gap. DNA of the CDR3: TGTGCCAGCCCGACGAAGGCGGGGAGCACTGAAGCTTTCTTT. This codes for CASPTKAGSTEAFF.

The chain links TRBV2 to TRBJ2-1; 7 bases fit TRBD1. Trimming at V came to 6 bases and at J to 4 bases, leaving 9 bases not matched to a gene. The germline V gene has CDR1 SNHLY and CDR2 FYNNEI. This CDR3 is built from 15 residues. The CDR3 sequence is CASRIQGPGYNEQFF. The CDR3, as DNA: TGTGCCAGCAGGATACAGGGGCCAGGGTACAATGAGCAGTTCTTC.

V gene TRBV6-5 combines with J gene TRBJ1-6; 7 bases align to TRBD1. The germline V gene encodes CDR1 MNHEY and CDR2 SVGAGI. V was clipped by 7 bases and J by 6 bases; unmatched bases: 6. The CDR3 spans 14 residues. CDR3 sequence reads: CASNIRGANSPLHF. The DNA of the CDR3 is TGTGCCAGCAACATCAGGGGGGCTAATTCACCCCTCCACTTT.

The chain couples TRBV5-1 to TRBJ2-2; no reliable D call. CDR1 and CDR2 from the germline V gene are SGHRS and YFSETQ. Trimming removed 4 bases from V and 1 base from J, with 11 bases in between. This CDR3 is built from 15 residues. The CDR3 nucleotides read TGCGCCAGCAGCAACCCTCAGGTGAACACCGGGGAGCTGTTTTTT. Translation: CASSNPQVNTGELFF. The full variable domain, rest sourced from reference TRBV5-1 and TRBJ2-2, is KAGVTQTPRYLIKTRGQQVTLSCSPISGHRSVSWYQQTPGQGLQFLFEYFSETQRNKGNFPGRFSGRQFSNSRSEMNVSTLELGDSALYLCASSNPQVNTGELFFGEGSRLTVL.

The chain employs TRBV4-1 and TRBJ2-2; TRBD1 matches 11 bases. Germline V gives CDR1 MGHRA, CDR2 YSYEKL. The CDR3 is made up of 15 amino acids. Trimming took 6 bases from V and 8 from J; bases not matched to a gene: 8. CDR3 bases: TGCGCCAGCAGTCCCGGGACAGGGGGGAAGGGGGAGCTGTTTTTT. Translation: CASSPGTGGKGELFF.

This clone was counted between two and nine times. The V and J genes are TRBV18 and TRBJ2-1; 7 nucleotides agree with TRBD1. The V gene's germline CDR1 is KGHSH and CDR2 LQKENI. V lost 0 bases and J lost 9; bases outside the gene matches: 14. The CDR3 covers 17 residues. CDR3 sequence (DNA): TGTGCCAGCTCACCACCGGTGGGAGATCAACAGGGGACTGAGCAGTTCTTC. Translating it yields CASSPPVGDQQGTEQFF.

The genes are TRBV18 and TRBJ2-7, with D maybe TRBD1 (7 bases). This CDR3 comprises 15 residues. Germline V gives CDR1 KGHSH, CDR2 LQKENI. With 6 bases removed from V and 3 bases from J, the gap between germline ends came to 18 bases. Here the CDR3 DNA reads TGTGCCAGCTCCCCTCAGGGGGGACAGATCTACGAGCAGTACTTC. Amino acid sequence: CASSPQGGQIYEQYF.

This CDR3 reads CASSQGQQPNSPLHF. CDR3 in DNA: TGTGCCAGCAGCCAAGGTCAACAGCCTAATTCACCCCTCCACTTT. The V call is TRBV3-1 (or the pseudogene TRBV3-2), the J call TRBJ1-6; D not certain. There are 15 residues in the CDR3. The ends were cut back, 1 base at V and 6 bases at J, with 10 bases in the middle. Germline loops: CDR1 LGHDT, CDR2 YNNKEL (reference sequence).

The chain links TRBV12-3 or TRBV12-4 to TRBJ1-2; D is undetermined. This CDR3 region has 13 residues. V was trimmed by 3 bases and J by 4 bases, leaving 9 bases between them. CDR3 residues: CASSLAGFYGYTF. The CDR3 bases are TGTGCCAGCAGTTTGGCGGGATTCTATGGCTACACCTTC.

The rearrangement joins TRBV29-1 to TRBJ1-1, with no clear D. The CDR3 covers 14 residues. With 1 base removed from V and 1 base from J, the gap between germline ends came to 10 bases. Germline V gene data show CDR1 as SQVTM and CDR2 as ANQGSEA. CDR3 region: CSVEGYAGNTEAFF. As DNA, the CDR3 is TGCAGCGTTGAAGGCTACGCCGGGAACACTGAAGCTTTCTTT.

The rearrangement joins TRBV9 to TRBJ2-1; 11 nucleotides agree with TRBD2. Germline CDR1 and CDR2: SGDLS and YYNGEE. The V segment lost 0 bases and the J segment 6 bases; nucleotides outside the gene matches: 5. The CDR3 covers 16 residues. The CDR3 DNA follows: TGTGCCAGCAGCGTAGAACCTAGCGGGGGGACCAATGAGCAGTTCTTC. Residues: CASSVEPSGGTNEQFF. The whole variable domain, remainder taken from reference TRBV9 and TRBJ2-1, is DSGVTQTPKHLITATGQRVTLRCSPRSGDLSVYWYQQSLDQGLQFLIQYYNGEERAKGNILERFSAQQFPDLHSELNLSSLELGDSALYFCASSVEPSGGTNEQFFGPGTRLTVL.

The V gene is TRBV5-6, the J gene TRBJ2-7, with a possible D match to TRBD1 (5 bases). Germline values: CDR1 SGHDT, CDR2 YYEEEE. This CDR3 has 15 amino acids. V was pared by 3 bases and J by 0 bases, with 13 bases between. CDR3 in DNA: TGTGCCAGCAGCTCGGTGGGGCGGAGCTCCTACGAGCAGTACTTC. It translates to CASSSVGRSSYEQYF.

The chain links TRBV7-9 to TRBJ1-2; 9 bases map to TRBD1. The V and J ends lost 3 bases and 0 bases, in that order; junction bases with no gene match: 5. Germline assignment: CDR1 SEHNR and CDR2 FQNEAQ (reference sequence). The CDR3 loop spans 16 amino acids. DNA for the CDR3: TGTGCCAGCAGCTTCGGACAGGGGAATTCTAACTATGGCTACACCTTC. Encoded protein: CASSFGQGNSNYGYTF.

CDR3 amino acids: CASRLAGGQPQHF. The CDR3 DNA reads TGTGCCAGTAGGTTGGCAGGGGGACAGCCCCAGCATTTT. The chain employs TRBV19 and TRBJ1-5, with TRBD1 identical over 7 bases. Germline V gene lookup returns CDR1 LNHDA and CDR2 SQIVND (reference sequence). CDR3 size: 13 residues. The ends lost 6 bases at V and 7 bases at J; junction bases unmatched: 6.

There are many counts of this clone. The rearrangement joins TRBV28 to TRBJ1-2, with a weak D call TRBD1 (5 bases). The CDR3 covers 12 residues. V dropped 8 bases and J dropped 4 bases, with 11 bases sitting between them. Germline CDR1 and CDR2: MDHEN and SYDVKM. The chain's CDR3 is CASSGAVYGYTF. In DNA form, the CDR3 reads TGTGCCAGCTCTGGGGCAGTCTATGGCTACACCTTC.

The chain couples TRBV5-1 to TRBJ2-5; D perhaps matches TRBD2 (5 bases). In germline, CDR1 is SGHRS, CDR2 YFSETQ. The CDR3 has 15 residues. Deletions cut 1 base from V and 2 bases from J, with 12 bases between. The CDR3 DNA reads as TGCGCCAGCAGCTTGAGAGGGATGGGGCAAGAGACCCAGTACTTC. Translated: CASSLRGMGQETQYF.

This clone was counted only a few times. V and J are TRBV7-9 and TRBJ1-6; 8 bases match TRBD1. Germline CDR1 reads SEHNR; CDR2 reads FQNEAQ (reference sequence). CDR3 length: 15 residues. J lost 7 bases, V lost 2 bases, and 4 bases had no gene match. CDR3 amino acids: CASSLRQGPNSPLHF. CDR3 coding DNA: TGTGCCAGCAGCTTACGACAGGGGCCCAATTCACCCCTCCACTTT. Drawing the rest from reference TRBV7-9 and TRBJ1-6, the complete variable domain is DTGVSQNPRHKITKRGQNVTFRCDPISEHNRLYWYRQTLGQGPEFLTYFQNEAQLEKSRLLSDRFSAERPKGSFSTLEIQRTEQGDSAMYLCASSLRQGPNSPLHFGNGTRLTVT.

This sequence joins TRBV16 and TRBJ2-7; D is possibly TRBD2 (6 bases). The ends were cut back, 2 bases at V and 6 bases at J, with 17 bases in the middle. This CDR3 contains 15 residues. CDR1 and CDR2 (germline): KGHSY, FQNENV. CDR3 loop: CASSQQPGLATEQYF. CDR3 nucleotides: TGTGCCAGCAGCCAACAACCGGGACTTGCCACCGAGCAGTACTTC.

Points on this clone: The conserved phenylalanine or tryptophan is not found at the CDR3 terminus, so this likely reflects a read error. No DNA is shown, since the ends of the CDR3 on it are uncertain; the CDR3 is the one TCRdb lists. The chain couples TRBV5-6 to TRBJ2-7; TRBD1 is taken as the D call from the table, unchecked against the DNA. Germline CDR1 and CDR2: SGHDT and YYEEEE. The CDR3 length is 13 residues, termini included. The CDR3 sequence: CASSRTTATGMVS.

This clone was recorded a few times. The chain recombines TRBV2 with TRBJ2-1, with TRBD2 matching over 8 bases. Per germline, CDR1 SNHLY and CDR2 FYNNEI. The CDR3 sequence is 14 residues long. The V and J ends lost 4 bases and 2 bases, in that order; junction bases with no gene match: 1. The CDR3 DNA reads as TGTGCCAGCAGTGTCGGGGGGGCCTACAATGAGCAGTTCTTC. This translates into CASSVGGAYNEQFF.

This clone was detected only a few times. J is TRBJ2-1 and V is TRBV12-5; no reliable D call. This CDR3 is built from 14 residues. The germline V gene encodes CDR1 LGHNT and CDR2 FRNRAP. Trimming removed 4 bases at V and 1 base at J, with 8 bases between. CDR3 DNA: TGTGCTAGTGGTTCCACCGGGTCCTACAATGAGCAGTTCTTC. Translation gives CASGSTGSYNEQFF.

This chain links TRBV29-1 with TRBJ2-1, with 8 nucleotides matching TRBD2. The germline V gene has CDR1 SQVTM and CDR2 ANQGSEA. The CDR3 contains 14 residues. The J segment lost 8 bases and the V segment lost 3 bases, leaving 9 bases of the junction unmatched. The CDR3 region has the DNA TGCAGCGTTGATCTGAGCGGGGGAGGGTATGAGCAGTTCTTC. This codes for CSVDLSGGGYEQFF.

The V call is TRBV6-5, the J call TRBJ1-5; 9 bases fit TRBD1. The germline CDR1 and CDR2 sequences are MNHEY and SVGAGI. The J segment lost 5 bases and the V segment lost 10 bases, leaving 12 bases of the junction unmatched. The CDR3 is 15 residues long. The DNA of the CDR3 is TGTGCCACCAAGTCCGGGACAGGGATGCATCAGCCCCAGCATTTT. Amino acids: CATKSGTGMHQPQHF.

The genes are TRBV9 and TRBJ1-2; a possible D gene is TRBD1 (6 bases). The CDR3 extends over 13 amino acids. Trimming removed 6 bases at V and 8 bases at J, with 17 bases between. The germline CDR1 and CDR2 sequences are SGDLS and YYNGEE. This chain's CDR3 is CASTRDGGRGYTF. CDR3 bases: TGTGCCAGCACCCGGGACGGGGGGCGAGGCTACACCTTC.